This T cell receptor (beta chain) derives from a study of shared clonotypes between healthy human individuals. Comment on this clone: Its antigen is still unknown.

The naive CD8 population came from CD45RO-negative cells selected for CCR7, without terminally differentiated effector memory CD45RA+ cells. There were only Caucasian adults among the donors, and all lived in Nashville, Tennessee. From germline, CDR1 is WSHSY and CDR2 SAAADI. CDR3 length equals 17 residues. Unmatched junction bases numbered 8, after V lost 3 bases and J lost 0 bases. Libraries were prepared by immunoSEQ multiplex PCR; TCRdb keeps only in-frame clonotypes and omits some of them. Of about 2,200,000 clones in the sample, about 93% were seen once. General study findings and limits: Clonotype sharing among the donors was expected to vary with sequencing depth. Shared across a few donors were 4% to 6% of the naive CD4 clonotypes. Memory subsets generally showed smaller estimated richness than naive subsets did.

Sequencing was performed on naive CD8+ T cells from PBMCs. The V call is TRBV10-2, the J call TRBJ2-5; 9 nucleotides align to TRBD2. The source of this sequence is a man aged 18 to 30 in good health. Some clones in this sample may be carry-over from other donors' samples. This chain's CDR3 is CASSDQREASYQETQYF. CDR3 in DNA: TGCGCCAGCAGTGACCAGCGGGAGGCCTCTTACCAAGAGACCCAGTACTTC.